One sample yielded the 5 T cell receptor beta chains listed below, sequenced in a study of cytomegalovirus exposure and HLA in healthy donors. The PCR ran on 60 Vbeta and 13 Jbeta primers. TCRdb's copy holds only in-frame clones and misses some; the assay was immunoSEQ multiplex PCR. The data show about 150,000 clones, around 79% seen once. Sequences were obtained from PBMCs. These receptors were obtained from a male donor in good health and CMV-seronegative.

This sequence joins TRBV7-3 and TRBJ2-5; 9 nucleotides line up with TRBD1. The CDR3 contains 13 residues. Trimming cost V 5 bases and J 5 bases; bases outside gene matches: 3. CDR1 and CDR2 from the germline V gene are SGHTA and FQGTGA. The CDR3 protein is CASSPGQGETQYF. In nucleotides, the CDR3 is TGTGCCAGCAGCCCGGGACAGGGTGAGACCCAGTACTTC.

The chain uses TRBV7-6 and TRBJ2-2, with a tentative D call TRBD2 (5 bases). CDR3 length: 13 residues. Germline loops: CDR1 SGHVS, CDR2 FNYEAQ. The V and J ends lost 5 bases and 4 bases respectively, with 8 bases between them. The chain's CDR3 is CASSPSSTGELFF. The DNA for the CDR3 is TGTGCCAGCAGCCCTAGCAGCACCGGGGAGCTGTTTTTT.

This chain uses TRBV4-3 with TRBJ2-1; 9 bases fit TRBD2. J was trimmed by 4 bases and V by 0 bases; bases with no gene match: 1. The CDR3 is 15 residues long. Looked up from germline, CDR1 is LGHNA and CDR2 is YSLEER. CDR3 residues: CASSQEAGGYNEQFF. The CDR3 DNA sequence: TGCGCCAGCAGCCAAGAGGCGGGAGGGTACAATGAGCAGTTCTTC.

CDR3 bases: TGTGCCAGCAGCCCGACAGGGGATGGGACCTATGGCTACACCTTC. Translating it yields CASSPTGDGTYGYTF. This chain links TRBV5-4 with TRBJ1-2; 8 positions match TRBD1. Germline V lookup: CDR1 SGHNT, CDR2 YYREEE (reference sequence). Unmatched junction bases numbered 9, after V lost 4 bases and J lost 4 bases. The CDR3 covers 15 residues.

For the CDR3, the DNA is TGTGCCAGCAGCTTGGAGGGGGCGCGGAGGGCTGAAGCTTTCTTT. It is translated as CASSLEGARRAEAFF. The V gene is TRBV5-4, the J gene TRBJ1-1; TRBD1 aligns across 7 bases. Germline V gives CDR1 SGHNT, CDR2 YYREEE (reference sequence). This CDR3 has 15 amino acids. Trimming at V came to 0 bases and at J to 6 bases, leaving 8 bases not matched to a gene. The whole variable domain, filled in from reference TRBV5-4 and TRBJ1-1, reads ETGVTQSPTHLIKTRGQQVTLRCSSQSGHNTVSWYQQALGQGPQFIFQYYREEENGRGNFPPRFSGLQFPNYSSELNVNALELDDSALYLCASSLEGARRAEAFFGQGTRLTVV.